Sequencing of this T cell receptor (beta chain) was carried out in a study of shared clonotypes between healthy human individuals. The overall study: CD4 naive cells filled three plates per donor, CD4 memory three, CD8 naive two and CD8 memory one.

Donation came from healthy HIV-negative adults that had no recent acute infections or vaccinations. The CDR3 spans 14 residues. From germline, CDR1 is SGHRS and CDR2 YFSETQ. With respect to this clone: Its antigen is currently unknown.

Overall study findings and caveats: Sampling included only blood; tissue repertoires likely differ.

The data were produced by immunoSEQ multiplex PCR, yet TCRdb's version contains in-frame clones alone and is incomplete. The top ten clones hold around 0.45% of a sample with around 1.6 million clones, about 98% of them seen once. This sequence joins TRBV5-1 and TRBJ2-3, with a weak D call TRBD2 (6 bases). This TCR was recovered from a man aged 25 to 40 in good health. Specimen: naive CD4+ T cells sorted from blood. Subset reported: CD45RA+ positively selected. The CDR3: CDRSREAWADTQYF. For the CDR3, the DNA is TGCGACCGGTCGAGGGAGGCCTGGGCAGATACGCAGTATTTT.